This T cell receptor beta chain is from a study of cytomegalovirus exposure and HLA in healthy donors. Across the study: A preliminary data release comprised around 85 million unique TCRs obtained from HLA-typed donors. Study-wide results and limits: More clonal expansion characterized HLA-associated TCR beta chains than equally common others in a later analysis.

Per the germline V gene, CDR1 is MDHEN and CDR2 is SYDVKM. The V end lost 5 bases, the J end lost 3 bases, and 17 bases lay between the germline ends. The CDR3 contains 16 residues. About this clone: The antigen is unknown.

PCR was performed using 60 Vbeta and 13 Jbeta primers. Repertoires were generated with immunoSEQ multiplex PCR, while TCRdb's copy carries only in-frame clones and drops some. There are over 100,000 clones in the sample, with approximately 1.8% held by the top ten. V gene TRBV28 combines with J gene TRBJ1-5, with a tentative D call TRBD1 (5 bases). The sequencing sample was made of PBMCs. The TCR comes from a man in his late teens or twenties in good health and CMV-seronegative. CDR3 sequence: CASSLPGRQYNQPQHF. For the CDR3, the DNA is TGTGCCAGCAGTCTACCCGGGAGACAGTACAATCAGCCCCAGCATTTT.